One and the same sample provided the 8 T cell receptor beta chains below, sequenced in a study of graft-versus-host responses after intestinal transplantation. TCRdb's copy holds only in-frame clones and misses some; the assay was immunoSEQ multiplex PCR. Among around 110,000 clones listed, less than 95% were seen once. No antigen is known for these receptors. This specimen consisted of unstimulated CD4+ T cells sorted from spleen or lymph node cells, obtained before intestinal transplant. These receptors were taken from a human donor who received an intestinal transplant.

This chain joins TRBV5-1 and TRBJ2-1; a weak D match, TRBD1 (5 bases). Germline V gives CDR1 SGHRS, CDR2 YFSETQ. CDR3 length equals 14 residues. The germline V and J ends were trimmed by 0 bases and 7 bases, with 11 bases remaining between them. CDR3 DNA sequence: TGCGCCAGCAGCTTGGGAGACAGCCCGAATGAGCAGTTCTTC. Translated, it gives CASSLGDSPNEQFF.

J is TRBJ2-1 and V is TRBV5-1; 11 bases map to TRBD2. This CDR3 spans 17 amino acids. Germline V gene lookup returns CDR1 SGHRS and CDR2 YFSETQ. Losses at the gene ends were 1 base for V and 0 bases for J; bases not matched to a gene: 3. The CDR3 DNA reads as TGCGCCAGCAGCTTGCTTAGCGGGGGGGCCTCCTACAATGAGCAGTTCTTC. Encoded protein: CASSLLSGGASYNEQFF.

DNA for the CDR3: TGCGCCAGCAGCCAAGTCGACAGCCAAACACCCCTCCACTTT. Amino acids: CASSQVDSQTPLHF. The chain employs TRBV4-1 and TRBJ1-6, with D possibly matching TRBD1 (5 bases). Germline V gene data show CDR1 as MGHRA and CDR2 as YSYEKL. V lost 1 base to trimming and J lost 11 bases, with 12 bases between them. The CDR3 length is 14 residues.

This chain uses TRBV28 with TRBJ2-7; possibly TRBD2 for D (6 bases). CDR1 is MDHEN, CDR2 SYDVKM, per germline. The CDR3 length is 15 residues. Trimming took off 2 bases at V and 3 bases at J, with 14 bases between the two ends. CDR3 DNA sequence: TGTGCCAGCAGTTTACACCGATCTAGCGACTACGAGCAGTACTTC. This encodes CASSLHRSSDYEQYF. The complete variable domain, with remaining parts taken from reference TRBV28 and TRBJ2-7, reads DVKVTQSSRYLVKRTGEKVFLECVQDMDHENMFWYRQDPGLGLRLIYFSYDVKMKEKGDIPEGYSVSREKKERFSLILESASTNQTSMYLCASSLHRSSDYEQYFGPGTRLTVT.

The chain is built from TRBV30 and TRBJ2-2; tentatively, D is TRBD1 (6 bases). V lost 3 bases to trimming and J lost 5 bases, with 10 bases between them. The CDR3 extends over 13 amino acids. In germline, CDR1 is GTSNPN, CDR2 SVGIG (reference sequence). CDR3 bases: TGTGCCTGGAGGCAAACAGGGACCGGGGAGCTGTTTTTT. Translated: CAWRQTGTGELFF.

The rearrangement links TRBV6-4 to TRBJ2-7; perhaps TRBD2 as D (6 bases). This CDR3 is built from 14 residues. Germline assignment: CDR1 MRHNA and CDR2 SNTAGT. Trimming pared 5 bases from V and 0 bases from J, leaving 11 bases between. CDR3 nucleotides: TGTGCCAGCAGTTATAGCGGCAGCTCCTACGAGCAGTACTTC. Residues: CASSYSGSSYEQYF.

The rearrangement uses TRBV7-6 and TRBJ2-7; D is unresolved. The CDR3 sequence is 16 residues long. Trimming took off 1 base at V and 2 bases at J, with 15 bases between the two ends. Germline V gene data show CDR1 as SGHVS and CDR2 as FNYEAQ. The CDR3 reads CASSLGVGGGTYEQYF. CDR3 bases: TGTGCCAGCAGCTTAGGGGTAGGTGGCGGCACCTACGAGCAGTACTTC.

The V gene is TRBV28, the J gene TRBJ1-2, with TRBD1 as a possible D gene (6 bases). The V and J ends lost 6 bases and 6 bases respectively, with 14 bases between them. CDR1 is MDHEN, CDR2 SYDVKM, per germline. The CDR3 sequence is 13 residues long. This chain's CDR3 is CASSLSGDNGYTF. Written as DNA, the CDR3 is TGTGCCAGCAGCCTATCAGGGGACAATGGCTACACCTTC.